The present T cell receptor beta chain was sequenced within a study of early T cells in non-severe SARS-CoV-2 infection. The germline gives CDR1 SNHLY, CDR2 FYNNEI. The germline V and J ends were trimmed by 4 bases and 1 base, with 10 bases remaining between them. The CDR3 contains 14 residues. cDNA molecules, individually, were tagged with unique molecular identifiers. TCRdb called the 5' RACE reads again in MiXCR, with one record for every CDR3 protein. The sample lists tens of thousands of distinct CDR3 sequences, roughly 14% seen once, with 0.45% to 0.75% in the top ten. The material sequenced was whole blood. The V and J genes are TRBV2 and TRBJ2-5, with a possible D match to TRBD2 (6 bases). The sequence came from an adult who was a healthcare worker with PCR-confirmed SARS-CoV-2 infection or an uninfected control (not recorded which). The CDR3 spells CASSAAGIQETQYF. DNA for the CDR3: TGTGCCAGCAGTGCGGCGGGAATCCAAGAGACCCAGTACTTC.